These 7 T cell receptor beta chains came from one sample sequenced in a study of blood T cell repertoires in COVID-19 (dated by TCRdb to the early 2020s). Receptor libraries were prepared by the immunoSEQ multiplex PCR assay. In its TCRdb copy, this immuneACCESS table keeps in-frame sequences only and misses some clones. Where compared with another copy, unresolved V genes explain less than half of these, and the others have no known cause. The sample profile shows 100,000 or so clones; approximately 90% of them were found once. The ten largest make up under 5% of the sample. The specimen was peripheral blood. These receptors all come from a woman aged 45-65 years in a cohort sampled during active COVID-19.

This chain uses TRBV29-1 with TRBJ2-2; TRBD1 aligns across 7 bases. CDR3 length: 14 residues. Germline values: CDR1 SQVTM, CDR2 ANQGSEA. Trimming removed 7 bases from V and 4 bases from J; junction bases left unmatched: 9. CDR3 bases: TGCAGCGCAATAGACAGGGTTGGCACCGGGGAGCTGTTTTTT. It codes for CSAIDRVGTGELFF.

In DNA form, the CDR3 reads TGTGCCAGCAGCCTGCGTGAGACCCAGTACTTC. Translation gives CASSLRETQYF. V gene TRBV3-1 (or the pseudogene TRBV3-2) combines with J gene TRBJ2-5; no clear D gene. Per germline, CDR1 LGHDT and CDR2 YNNKEL (reference sequence). The CDR3 covers 11 residues. Trimming left V 4 bases short and J 5 bases short, with 5 bases between.

The V call is TRBV7-3, the J call TRBJ1-6, with TRBD1 matching 8 bases. The CDR3 has 13 amino acids. The germline V gene encodes CDR1 SGHTA and CDR2 FQGTGA. The J segment lost 9 bases and the V segment lost 5 bases, leaving 3 bases of the junction unmatched. CDR3 loop: CASSPGTGSPLHF. The CDR3, as DNA: TGTGCCAGCAGCCCCGGGACAGGTTCACCCCTCCACTTT. Drawing the rest from reference TRBV7-3 and TRBJ1-6, the complete variable domain is GAGVSQTPSNKVTEKGKYVELRCDPISGHTALYWYRQSLGQGPEFLIYFQGTGAADDSGLPNDRFFAVRPEGSVSTLKIQRTERGDSAVYLCASSPGTGSPLHFGNGTRLTVT.

The rearrangement uses TRBV5-6 and TRBJ1-2; D is uncertain. CDR3 length: 15 residues. Per the germline V gene, CDR1 is SGHDT and CDR2 is YYEEEE. Trimming cost V 4 bases and J 7 bases, with 20 bases left between them. The chain's CDR3 is CASSVLHSVYGGYTF. The CDR3 nucleotides read TGTGCCAGCAGCGTACTACATTCAGTTTACGGTGGCTACACCTTC.

The rearrangement uses TRBV7-8 and TRBJ1-2, with 7 bases that match TRBD1. Germline V lookup: CDR1 SGHVS, CDR2 FQNEAQ. With V trimmed by 5 bases and J by 7 bases, 7 bases remained unmatched. The CDR3 is 13 residues long. The DNA for the CDR3 is TGTGCCAGCAGCCAGGGGGGGGCGGGTGGCTACACCTTC. Translated, it gives CASSQGGAGGYTF.

The V gene is TRBV15, the J gene TRBJ1-5, with D uncertain. Germline lookup yields CDR1 LNHNV and CDR2 YYDKDF (reference sequence). CDR3 length equals 15 residues. V dropped 0 bases and J dropped 7 bases, with 13 bases sitting between them. The CDR3 DNA follows: TGTGCCACCAGCAGAGATCCCTTTGTGAGCCAGCCCCAGCATTTT. Translated: CATSRDPFVSQPQHF.

The chain uses TRBV18 and TRBJ1-2, with TRBD1 identical over 9 bases. Unmatched junction bases numbered 12, after V lost 2 bases and J lost 8 bases. Germline lookup yields CDR1 KGHSH and CDR2 LQKENI. CDR3 length: 16 residues. CDR3 nucleotide sequence: TGTGCCAGCTCACCAAACTCGGACAGGGGCTCGGGGGGCTACACCTTC. It specifies CASSPNSDRGSGGYTF.